This T cell receptor (beta chain) stems from a study of shared T cell receptors in the human thymus. The sample holds one count of this clone. Measured with immunoSEQ multiplex PCR; TCRdb has only the in-frame clones, and not every one. In the table there are under 450,000 clones, around 95% of which are singletons. The specimen sequenced was thymocytes. The sequence derives from a human donor.

The chain's CDR3 is CASSFLGSGSEQYF. The CDR3 DNA reads as TGTGCCAGCAGTTTCTTGGGTAGCGGGAGTGAGCAGTACTTC. This chain joins TRBV28 and TRBJ2-7; 9 positions agree with TRBD2. Per the germline V gene, CDR1 is MDHEN and CDR2 is SYDVKM. The CDR3 consists of 14 residues. V lost 3 bases, J lost 7 bases, and 7 bases stayed unmatched.